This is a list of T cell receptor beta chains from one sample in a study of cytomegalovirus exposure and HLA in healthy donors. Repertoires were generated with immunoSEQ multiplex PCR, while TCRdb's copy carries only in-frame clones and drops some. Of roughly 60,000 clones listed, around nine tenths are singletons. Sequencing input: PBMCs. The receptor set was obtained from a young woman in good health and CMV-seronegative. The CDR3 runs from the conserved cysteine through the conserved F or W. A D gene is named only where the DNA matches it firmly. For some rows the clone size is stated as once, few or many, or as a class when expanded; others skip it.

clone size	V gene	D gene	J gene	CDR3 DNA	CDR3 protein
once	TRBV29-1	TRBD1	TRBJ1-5	TGCAGCGTTGGTTTTACTGCTGCAGGGGGCGGCAATCAGCCCCAGCATTTT	CSVGFTAAGGGNQPQHF
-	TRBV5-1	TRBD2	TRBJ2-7	TGCGCCAGTTCCCTAGGACTAGCGGGAGAACTTTACGAGCAGTACTTC	CASSLGLAGELYEQYF
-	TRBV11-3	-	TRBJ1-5	TGTGCCAGCAGCTTAGTAGGGGTGGCAGGGGAAAATAGCAATCAGCCCCAGCATTTT	CASSLVGVAGENSNQPQHF
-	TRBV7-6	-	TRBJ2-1	TGTGCCAGCAGCCCATACCAGGGCCCAAGCTCCTACAATGAGCAGTTCTTC	CASSPYQGPSSYNEQFF
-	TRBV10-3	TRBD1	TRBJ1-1	TGTGCCATCAGACGGACAGGGGAGGGGAACACTGAAGCTTTCTTT	CAIRRTGEGNTEAFF
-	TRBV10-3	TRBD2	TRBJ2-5	TGTGCCATCAGTGAGACCCTAGCGGGAGGGGGCCAAGAGACCCAGTACTTC	CAISETLAGGGQETQYF
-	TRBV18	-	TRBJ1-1	TGTGCCAGCTCACCCGGGGTGGGGAGAATGAACACTGAAGCTTTCTTT	CASSPGVGRMNTEAFF
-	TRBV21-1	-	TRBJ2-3	TGTGCCAGCCGAGACCGCCTACTAGCGCGGGATACGCAGTATTTT	CASRDRLLARDTQYF
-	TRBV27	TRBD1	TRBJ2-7	TGTGCCAGCAGTTTATCGGGGGACAGGGCGACCACCTACGAGCAGTACTTC	CASSLSGDRATTYEQYF
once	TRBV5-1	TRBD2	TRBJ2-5	TGCGCCAGCAGCTTGGGCACTAGCGGGAGTGAGACCCAGTACTTC	CASSLGTSGSETQYF
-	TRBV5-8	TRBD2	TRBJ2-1	TGTGCCAGCAGCATCAGACTAGCGGGAGGGCTACAAGCTGAGCAGTTCTTC	CASSIRLAGGLQAEQFF
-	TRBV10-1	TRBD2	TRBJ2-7	TGCGCCAGCAGCGCCGGGACTAGCGGCGAGCAGTACTTC	CASSAGTSGEQYF
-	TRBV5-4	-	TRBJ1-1	TGTGCCAGCAGCGCGAGGTCCGCTTTAAACACTGAAGCTTTCTTT	CASSARSALNTEAFF
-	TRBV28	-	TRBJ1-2	TGTGCCAGCAGAATACAGGCGGGGGGCTACACCTTC	CASRIQAGGYTF
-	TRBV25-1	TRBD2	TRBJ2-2	TGTGCCAGCAGTGAAACCCTTAGCGGGAGGGTTCTCACCGGGGAGCTGTTTTTT	CASSETLSGRVLTGELFF
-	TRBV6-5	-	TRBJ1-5	TGTGCCAGCAGTTACCGGGGGGTTGAACCCCAGCATTTT	CASSYRGVEPQHF
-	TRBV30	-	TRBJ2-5	TGTGCCTGGACCTCAATCGGAGGGGAAGAGACCCAGTACTTC	CAWTSIGGEETQYF
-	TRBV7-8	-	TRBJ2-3	TGTGCCAGCAGGATACAAATTAGCACAGATACGCAGTATTTT	CASRIQISTDTQYF
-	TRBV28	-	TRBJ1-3	TGTGCCAGCAGTTTAGGGCAGTATAGTGGAAACACCATATATTTT	CASSLGQYSGNTIYF
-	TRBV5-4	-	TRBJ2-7	TGTGCCAGCAGCACCGGGACAACCTACGAGCAGTACTTC	CASSTGTTYEQYF
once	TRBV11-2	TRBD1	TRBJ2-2	TGTGCCAGCAGCTTTCTTAAAACTCCGGGACAGGGTCCCCCCGGGGAGCTGTTTTTT	CASSFLKTPGQGPPGELFF
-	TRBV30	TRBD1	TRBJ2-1	TGTGCCTGGAGTAGCCGGACAGGGAGAAGTGAGCAGTTCTTC	CAWSSRTGRSEQFF
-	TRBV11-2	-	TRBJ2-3	TGTGCCAGCAGCTCCCCCCGCAGGGGTGCAGATACGCAGTATTTT	CASSSPRRGADTQYF
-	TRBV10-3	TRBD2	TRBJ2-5	TGTGCCATCAGTGAGGCTACTAGCGGGAGTTTAGAGACCCAGTACTTC	CAISEATSGSLETQYF
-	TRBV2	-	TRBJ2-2	TGTGCCAGCAGTGAGAGCTACACCGGGGAGCTGTTTTTT	CASSESYTGELFF
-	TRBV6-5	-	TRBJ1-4	TGTGCCAGCAGTTACGGGGGGGGAAATGAAAAACTGTTTTTT	CASSYGGGNEKLFF
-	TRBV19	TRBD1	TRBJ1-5	TGTGCCAGTAGTAGGTCAGGGGGCGGCAATCAGCCCCAGCATTTT	CASSRSGGGNQPQHF
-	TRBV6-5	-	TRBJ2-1	TGTGCCAGCAGTTCCCTCTCCCATGAGCAGTTCTTC	CASSSLSHEQFF
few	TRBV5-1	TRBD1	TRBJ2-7	TGCGCCAGCAGCCCTGCGGCCGGGACAGAGATATTGTACGAGCAGTACTTC	CASSPAAGTEILYEQYF
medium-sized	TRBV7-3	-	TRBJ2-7	TGTGCCAGCAGCTTGAAAGGGTCAGGGCCCTACGAGCAGTACTTC	CASSLKGSGPYEQYF
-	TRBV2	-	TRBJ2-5	TGTGCCAGCAGTGTAACAGTCCAAGAGACCCAGTACTTC	CASSVTVQETQYF
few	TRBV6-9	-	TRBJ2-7	TGTGCCAGCACGTGCGAGCAGTACTTC	CASTCEQYF
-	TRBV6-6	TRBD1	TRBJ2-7	TGTGCCAGCAGTCCGGACAGGGGTAGGAACGAGCAGTACTTC	CASSPDRGRNEQYF
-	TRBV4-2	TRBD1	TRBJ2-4	TGTGCCAGCAGCCAAGAGGCGGGGACAGGCCAAAACATTCAGTACTTC	CASSQEAGTGQNIQYF
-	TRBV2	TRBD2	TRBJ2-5	TGTGCCAGCAGTGAAGAACTAGCGGGAGTTGCTGAGACCCAGTACTTC	CASSEELAGVAETQYF
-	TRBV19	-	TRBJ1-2	TGTGCCAGTAGTGCACCCAAGGGGGGCTACACCTTC	CASSAPKGGYTF
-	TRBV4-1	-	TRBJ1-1	TGCGCCAGCAGCCTAGTGACAGGAGTGGACACTGAAGCTTTCTTT	CASSLVTGVDTEAFF
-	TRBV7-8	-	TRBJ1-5	TGTGCCAGCAGCCCACATCGGACATTAAAAAATCAGCCCCAGCATTTT	CASSPHRTLKNQPQHF
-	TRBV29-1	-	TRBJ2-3	TGCAGCGTCGAAAGGGGGGGGTTGGGGGCAGATACGCAGTATTTT	CSVERGGLGADTQYF
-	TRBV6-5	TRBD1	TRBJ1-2	TGTGCCAGCAGAACGACAGGGAACTATGGCTACACCTTC	CASRTTGNYGYTF
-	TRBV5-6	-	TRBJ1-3	TGTGCCAGCAGCTTCTCAGGTCTTGGAAACACCATATATTTT	CASSFSGLGNTIYF
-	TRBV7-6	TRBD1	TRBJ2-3	TGTGCCAGCAGCGCGTCCGGGACAGGGGCAGATACGCAGTATTTT	CASSASGTGADTQYF
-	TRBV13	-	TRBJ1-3	TGTGCCAGCAGCTTCTACAGCTCTGGAAACACCATATATTTT	CASSFYSSGNTIYF
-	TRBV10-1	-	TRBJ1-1	TGCGCCAGCAGTGAGTCCCACGGGGGAGGAACTGAAGCTTTCTTT	CASSESHGGGTEAFF
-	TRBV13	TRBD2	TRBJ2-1	TGTGCCAGCAGTCAAGGGACTAGCGGCAATGAGCAGTTCTTC	CASSQGTSGNEQFF
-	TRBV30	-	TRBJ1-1	TGTGCCGGGCGGAGGGCCACTGAAGCTTTCTTT	CAGRRATEAFF
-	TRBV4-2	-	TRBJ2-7	TGTGCCAGCAGCCAAGATTCCTCTGGCACCTTCTACGAGCAGTACTTC	CASSQDSSGTFYEQYF
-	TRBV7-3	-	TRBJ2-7	TGTGCCAGCAGCTTAACAGAGAAATCCGAGCAGTACTTC	CASSLTEKSEQYF
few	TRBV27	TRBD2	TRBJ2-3	TGTGCCAGCAGTTTACTAGCGGGATCCCGACATACGCAGTATTTT	CASSLLAGSRHTQYF
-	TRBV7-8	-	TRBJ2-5	TGTGCCAGCAGCTTAGAGGCGGCGGCGGTGGAGACCCAGTACTTC	CASSLEAAAVETQYF
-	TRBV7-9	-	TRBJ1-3	TGTGCCAGCAGCTTGATTGGACACCTAATAAGGACTGGAAACACCATATATTTT	CASSLIGHLIRTGNTIYF
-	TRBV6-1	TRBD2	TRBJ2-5	TGTGCCAGTGTACCGGGACTAGCGCTACCGGAGACCCAGTACTTC	CASVPGLALPETQYF
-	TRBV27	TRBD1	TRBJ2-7	TGTGCCAGCAGTTCAACCCCGGGACAGGGGGCAGGGGAGCAGTACTTC	CASSSTPGQGAGEQYF